The entry that follows covers one T cell receptor (beta chain) sequence. The antigen is undetermined. This specimen comes from a study of T cell responses to AZD1222 COVID-19 vaccine. General study points: Only after the peak T cell response were repertoires sampled. Just a handful of AZD1222 recipients were seropositive at baseline.

The germline gives CDR1 MNHEY, CDR2 SMNVEV (reference sequence). CDR3 size: 14 residues. Trimming took 3 bases from V and 4 from J, leaving 10 bases between them. Sequencing was performed with immunoSEQ multiplex PCR; in TCRdb, only in-frame clones are kept and a portion is missing. The sample lists some 150,000 clones, 90% to 95% occurring once. This TCR was sampled from an adult in good health. V and J are TRBV27 and TRBJ1-3; a possible D gene is TRBD1 (5 bases). This material consisted of peripheral blood, taken on day 0 of AZD1222 vaccination. The CDR3 protein is CASSFGGVGNTIYF. In DNA, the CDR3 is TGTGCCAGCAGTTTTGGGGGGGTAGGAAACACCATATATTTT.